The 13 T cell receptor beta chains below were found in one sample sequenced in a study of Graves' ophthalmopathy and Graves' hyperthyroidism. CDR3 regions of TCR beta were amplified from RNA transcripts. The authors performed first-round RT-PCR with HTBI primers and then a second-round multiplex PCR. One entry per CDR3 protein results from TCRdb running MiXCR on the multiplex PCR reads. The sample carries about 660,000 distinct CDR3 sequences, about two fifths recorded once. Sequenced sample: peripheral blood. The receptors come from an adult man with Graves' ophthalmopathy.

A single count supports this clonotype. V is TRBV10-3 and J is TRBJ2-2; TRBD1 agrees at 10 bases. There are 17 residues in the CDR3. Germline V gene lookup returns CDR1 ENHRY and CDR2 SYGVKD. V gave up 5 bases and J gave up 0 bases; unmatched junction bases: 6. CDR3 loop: CAISIDRGLANTGELFF. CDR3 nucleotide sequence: TGTGCCATCAGTATCGACAGGGGGCTTGCGAACACCGGGGAGCTGTTTTTT.

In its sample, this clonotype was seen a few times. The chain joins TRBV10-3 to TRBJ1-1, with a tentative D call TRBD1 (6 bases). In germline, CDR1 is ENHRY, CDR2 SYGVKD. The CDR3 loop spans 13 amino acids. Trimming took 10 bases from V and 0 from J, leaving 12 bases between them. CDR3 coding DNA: TGTGCCAGTCACAGGGCGATGAACACTGAAGCTTTCTTT. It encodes CASHRAMNTEAFF.

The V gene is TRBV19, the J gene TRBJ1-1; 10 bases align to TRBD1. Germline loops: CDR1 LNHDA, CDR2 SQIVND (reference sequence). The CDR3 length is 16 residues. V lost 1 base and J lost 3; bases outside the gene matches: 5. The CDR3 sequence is CASSIGPGTGDTEAFF. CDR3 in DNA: TGTGCCAGTAGTATAGGCCCCGGGACAGGGGACACTGAAGCTTTCTTT.

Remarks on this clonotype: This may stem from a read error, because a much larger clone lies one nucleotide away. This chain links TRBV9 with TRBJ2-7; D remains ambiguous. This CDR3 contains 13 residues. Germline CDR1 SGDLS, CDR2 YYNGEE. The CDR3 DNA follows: TGTGCCAGCAGCGCTGCTGACCCCGACGAGCAGTGCTTC. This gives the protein CASSAADPDEQCF.

The CDR3 sequence: CAWSGLNTEAFF. CDR3 in DNA: TGTGCCTGGAGTGGACTGAACACTGAAGCTTTCTTT. V and J are TRBV30 and TRBJ1-1, with D unclear. V was clipped by 1 base and J by 0 bases, with 3 bases between them. The CDR3 totals 12 residues. Germline CDR1 reads GTSNPN; CDR2 reads SVGIG (reference sequence).

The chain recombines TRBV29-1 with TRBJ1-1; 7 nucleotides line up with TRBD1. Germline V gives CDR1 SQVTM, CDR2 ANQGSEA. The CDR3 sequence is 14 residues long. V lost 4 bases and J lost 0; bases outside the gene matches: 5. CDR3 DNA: TGCAGCGTTGTTGGAGGGGGCCTGAACACTGAAGCTTTCTTT. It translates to CSVVGGGLNTEAFF.

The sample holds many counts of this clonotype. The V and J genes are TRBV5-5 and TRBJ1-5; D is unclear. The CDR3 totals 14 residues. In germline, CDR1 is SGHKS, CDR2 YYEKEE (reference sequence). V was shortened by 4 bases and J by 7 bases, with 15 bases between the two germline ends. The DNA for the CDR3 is TGTGCCAGCAGCCGGCTCGGGAAGGGCCAGCCCCAGCATTTT. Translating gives CASSRLGKGQPQHF.

The CDR3 DNA sequence: TGTGCCAGCAGCTTAGCCCCTAGCGGGAGGCCCAGCTCCTACAATGAGCAGTTCTTC. Its protein is CASSLAPSGRPSSYNEQFF. This chain connects TRBV7-9 to TRBJ2-7; TRBD2 agrees at 11 bases. The end of the DNA is better explained by TRBJ2-1, so the J call may be wrong. The CDR3 is made up of 19 amino acids. Germline values: CDR1 SEHNR, CDR2 FQNEAQ (reference sequence).

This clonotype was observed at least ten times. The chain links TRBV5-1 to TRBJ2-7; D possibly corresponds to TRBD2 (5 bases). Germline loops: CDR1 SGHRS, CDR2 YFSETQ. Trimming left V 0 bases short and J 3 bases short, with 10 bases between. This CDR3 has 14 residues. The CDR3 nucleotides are TGCGCCAGCAGCTTGGCCACTAGTCGCTACGAGCAGTACTTC. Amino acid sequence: CASSLATSRYEQYF. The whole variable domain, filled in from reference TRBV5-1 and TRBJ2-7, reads KAGVTQTPRYLIKTRGQQVTLSCSPISGHRSVSWYQQTPGQGLQFLFEYFSETQRNKGNFPGRFSGRQFSNSRSEMNVSTLELGDSALYLCASSLATSRYEQYFGPGTRLTVT.

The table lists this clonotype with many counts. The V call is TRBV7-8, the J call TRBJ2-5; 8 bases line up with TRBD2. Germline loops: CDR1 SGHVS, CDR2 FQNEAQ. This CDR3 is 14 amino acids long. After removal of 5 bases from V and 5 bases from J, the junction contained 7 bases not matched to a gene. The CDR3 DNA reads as TGTGCCAGCAGCCCGGGGGGGGTGGCGGAGACCCAGTACTTC. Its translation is CASSPGGVAETQYF.

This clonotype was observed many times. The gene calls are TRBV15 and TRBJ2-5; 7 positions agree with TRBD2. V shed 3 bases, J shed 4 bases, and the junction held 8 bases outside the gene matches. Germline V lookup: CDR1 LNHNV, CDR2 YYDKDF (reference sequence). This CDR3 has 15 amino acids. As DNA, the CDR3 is TGTGCCACCAGCAGTAGAGGGGCGGGAGTAGAGACCCAGTACTTC. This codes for CATSSRGAGVETQYF.

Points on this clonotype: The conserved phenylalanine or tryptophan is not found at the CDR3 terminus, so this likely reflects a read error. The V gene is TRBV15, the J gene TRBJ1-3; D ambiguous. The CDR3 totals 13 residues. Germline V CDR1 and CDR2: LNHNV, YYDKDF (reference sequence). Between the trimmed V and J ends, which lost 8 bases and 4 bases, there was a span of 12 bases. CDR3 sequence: CATGDLLGNTIYI. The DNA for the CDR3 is TGTGCCACCGGCGATCTTTTGGGAAACACCATATATATT.

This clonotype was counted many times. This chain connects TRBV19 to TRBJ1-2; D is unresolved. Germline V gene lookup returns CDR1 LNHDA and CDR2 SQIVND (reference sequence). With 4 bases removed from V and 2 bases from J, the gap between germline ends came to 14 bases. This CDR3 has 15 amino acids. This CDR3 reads CASSTLAGSNYGYTF. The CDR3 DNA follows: TGTGCCAGTAGTACCTTGGCCGGGTCGAACTATGGCTACACCTTC.